The clone carrying this T cell receptor (beta chain) was seen only once. Its antigen is undetermined. The PCR used 60 Vbeta and 13 Jbeta primers. TCRdb's copy holds only in-frame clones and misses some; the assay was immunoSEQ multiplex PCR. In the table there are over 150,000 clones, 65% to 90% of which are singletons. This sample was taken from a study of cytomegalovirus exposure and HLA in healthy donors. On the study more broadly: Out of 398 genotyped donors, less than 85% belonged to the Caucasian-associated ancestry cluster.

Study-wide results and limits: In a later analysis, compared with equally common non-associated chains, HLA-associated beta chains were more expanded. Sequencing depth roughly uniform across donors was assumed in presence/absence analyses. Accurate HLA-A and HLA-B prediction from TCR beta sequences was reported for most subjects.

The germline gives CDR1 LNHDA, CDR2 SQIVND (reference sequence). J lost 2 bases, V lost 3 bases, and 4 bases had no gene match. CDR3 length equals 14 residues. The TCR sequence derives from a man aged 45-65 years in good health and CMV-seropositive. The chain couples TRBV19 to TRBJ2-7; 7 positions agree with TRBD2. Sequencing input: PBMCs. CDR3 in amino acids: CASSIRGRAYEQYF. The CDR3 nucleotides read TGTGCCAGTAGTATTAGAGGGAGGGCCTACGAGCAGTACTTC.